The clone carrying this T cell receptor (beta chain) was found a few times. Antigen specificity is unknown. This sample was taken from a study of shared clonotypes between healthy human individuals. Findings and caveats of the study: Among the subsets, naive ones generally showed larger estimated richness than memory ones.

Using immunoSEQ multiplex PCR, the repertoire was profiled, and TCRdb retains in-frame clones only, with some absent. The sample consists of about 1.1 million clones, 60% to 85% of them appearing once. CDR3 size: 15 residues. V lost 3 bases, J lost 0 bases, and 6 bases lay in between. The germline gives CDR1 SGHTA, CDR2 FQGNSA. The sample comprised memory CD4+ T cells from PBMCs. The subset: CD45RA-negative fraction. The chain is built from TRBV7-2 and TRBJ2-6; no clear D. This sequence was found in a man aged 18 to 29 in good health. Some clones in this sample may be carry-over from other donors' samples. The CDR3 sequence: CASSLYSSGANVLTF. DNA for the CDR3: TGTGCCAGCAGCTTGTACAGCTCTGGGGCCAACGTCCTGACTTTC. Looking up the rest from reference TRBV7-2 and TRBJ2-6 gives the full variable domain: GAGVSQSPSNKVTEKGKDVELRCDPISGHTALYWYRQSLGQGLEFLIYFQGNSAPDKSGLPSDRFSAERTGGSVSTLTIQRTQQEDSAVYLCASSLYSSGANVLTFGAGSRLTVL.